What follows describes a single T cell receptor (beta chain). Looked up from germline, CDR1 is ENHRY and CDR2 is SYGVKD. V lost 8 bases to trimming and J lost 8 bases; unmatched junction nucleotides: 2. The CDR3 has 12 residues. What was sequenced were expressed TCRB transcripts, since all of the isolated RNA had been reverse transcribed. Each sample of naive, central memory or regulatory T cells had, on average, about 3.6 million reads. Assay: immunoSEQ multiplex PCR; the TCRdb copy retains only in-frame clones and omits some. The sample holds roughly 250,000 clones; under 70% are singletons and the top ten take about 0.05%. The sample originates from a study of beta chain features in type 1 diabetes. Study-level information: There was similarity between patients and healthy donors in age, gender and cell yields.

J is TRBJ1-6 and V is TRBV10-3; 8 nucleotides align to TRBD1. This receptor was taken from a man aged 30-40 years in good health. The sequenced material came from naive CD4+ T cells from blood. DNA for the CDR3: TGTGCCATCGGACAGGGTGATTCACCCCTCCACTTT. Translated: CAIGQGDSPLHF.